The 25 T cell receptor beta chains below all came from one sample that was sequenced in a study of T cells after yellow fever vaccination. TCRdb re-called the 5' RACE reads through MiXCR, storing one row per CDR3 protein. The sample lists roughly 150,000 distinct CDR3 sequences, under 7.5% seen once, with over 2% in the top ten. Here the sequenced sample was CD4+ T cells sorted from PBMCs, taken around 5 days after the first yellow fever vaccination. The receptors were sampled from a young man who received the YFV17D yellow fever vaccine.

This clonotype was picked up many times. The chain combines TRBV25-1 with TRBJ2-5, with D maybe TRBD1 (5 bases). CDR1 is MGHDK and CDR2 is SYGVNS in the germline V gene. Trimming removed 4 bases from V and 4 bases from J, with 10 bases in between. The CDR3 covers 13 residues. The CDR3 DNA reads TGTGCCAGCAGTGTTCAGGGCCCAGAGACCCAGTACTTC. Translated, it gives CASSVQGPETQYF.

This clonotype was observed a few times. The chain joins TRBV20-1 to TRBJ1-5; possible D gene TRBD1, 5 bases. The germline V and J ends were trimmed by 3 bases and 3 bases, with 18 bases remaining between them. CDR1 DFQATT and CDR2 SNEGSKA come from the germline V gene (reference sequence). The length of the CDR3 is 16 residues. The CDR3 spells CSASIYAGRFNQPQHF. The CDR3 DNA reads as TGCAGTGCTAGTATATATGCAGGGCGCTTCAATCAGCCCCAGCATTTT.

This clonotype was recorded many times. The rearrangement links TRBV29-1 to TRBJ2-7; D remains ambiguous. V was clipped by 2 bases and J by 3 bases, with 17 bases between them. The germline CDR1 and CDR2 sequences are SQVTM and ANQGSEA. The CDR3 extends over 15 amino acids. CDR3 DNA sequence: TGCAGCGTTGAACTCTACACCAGCCCAGGCTACGAGCAGTACTTC. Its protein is CSVELYTSPGYEQYF.

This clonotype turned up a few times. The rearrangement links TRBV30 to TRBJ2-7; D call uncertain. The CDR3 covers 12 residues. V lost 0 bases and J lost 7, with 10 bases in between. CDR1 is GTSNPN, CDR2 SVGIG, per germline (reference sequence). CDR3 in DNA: TGTGCCTGGAGTGTACTTGGCGGAGAGCAGTACTTC. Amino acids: CAWSVLGGEQYF.

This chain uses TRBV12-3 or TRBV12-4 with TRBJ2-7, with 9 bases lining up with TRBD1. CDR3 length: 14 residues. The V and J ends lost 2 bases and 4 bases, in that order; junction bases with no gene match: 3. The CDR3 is CASSLQQGAYEQYF. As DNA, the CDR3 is TGTGCCAGCAGTTTACAACAGGGGGCTTACGAGCAGTACTTC.

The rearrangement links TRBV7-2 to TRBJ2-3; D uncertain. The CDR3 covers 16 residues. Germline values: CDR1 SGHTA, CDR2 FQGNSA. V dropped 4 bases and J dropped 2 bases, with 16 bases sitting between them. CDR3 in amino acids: CASSSFLGRPTDTQYF. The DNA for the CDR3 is TGTGCCAGCAGCTCTTTTCTAGGACGCCCCACAGATACGCAGTATTTT. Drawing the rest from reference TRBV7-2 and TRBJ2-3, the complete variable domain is GAGVSQSPSNKVTEKGKDVELRCDPISGHTALYWYRQSLGQGLEFLIYFQGNSAPDKSGLPSDRFSAERTGGSVSTLTIQRTQQEDSAVYLCASSSFLGRPTDTQYFGPGTRLTVL.

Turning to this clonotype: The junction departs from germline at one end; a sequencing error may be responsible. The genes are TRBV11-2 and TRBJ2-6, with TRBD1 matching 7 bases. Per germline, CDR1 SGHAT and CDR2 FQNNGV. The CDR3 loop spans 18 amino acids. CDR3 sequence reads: CASSYVGTANSGSNVLTF. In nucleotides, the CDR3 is TGTGCCAGCAGCTATGTAGGGACAGCCAACTCTGGGTCCAACGTCCTGACTTTC.

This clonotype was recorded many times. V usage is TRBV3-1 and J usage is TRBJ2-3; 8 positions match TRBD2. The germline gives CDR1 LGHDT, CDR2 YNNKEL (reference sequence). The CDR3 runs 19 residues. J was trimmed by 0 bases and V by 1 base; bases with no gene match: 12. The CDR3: CASSQGRGLDKSSTDTQYF. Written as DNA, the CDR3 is TGTGCCAGCAGCCAAGGGAGGGGACTAGATAAATCTAGCACAGATACGCAGTATTTT.

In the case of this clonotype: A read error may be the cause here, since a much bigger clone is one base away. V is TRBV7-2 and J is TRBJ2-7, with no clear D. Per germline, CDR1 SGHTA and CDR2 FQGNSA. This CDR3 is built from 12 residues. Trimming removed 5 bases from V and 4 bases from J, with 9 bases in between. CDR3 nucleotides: TGTGCCAGCAGCCAGGAATGGTACGAGCAGTACTTC. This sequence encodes CASSQEWYEQYF.

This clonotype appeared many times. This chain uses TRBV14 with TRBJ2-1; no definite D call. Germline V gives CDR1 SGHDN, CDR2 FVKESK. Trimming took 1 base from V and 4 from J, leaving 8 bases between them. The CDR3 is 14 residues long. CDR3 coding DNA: TGTGCCAGCAGCCAAGGATCCGGATACAATGAGCAGTTCTTC. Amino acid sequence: CASSQGSGYNEQFF.

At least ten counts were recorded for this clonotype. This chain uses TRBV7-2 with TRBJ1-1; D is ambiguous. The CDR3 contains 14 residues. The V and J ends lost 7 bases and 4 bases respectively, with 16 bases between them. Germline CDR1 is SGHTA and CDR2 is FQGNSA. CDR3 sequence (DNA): TGTGCCAGCACCTCAAGGCGAACCGCCACTGAAGCTTTCTTT. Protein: CASTSRRTATEAFF. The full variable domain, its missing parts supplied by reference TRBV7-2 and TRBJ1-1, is GAGVSQSPSNKVTEKGKDVELRCDPISGHTALYWYRQSLGQGLEFLIYFQGNSAPDKSGLPSDRFSAERTGGSVSTLTIQRTQQEDSAVYLCASTSRRTATEAFFGQGTRLTVV.

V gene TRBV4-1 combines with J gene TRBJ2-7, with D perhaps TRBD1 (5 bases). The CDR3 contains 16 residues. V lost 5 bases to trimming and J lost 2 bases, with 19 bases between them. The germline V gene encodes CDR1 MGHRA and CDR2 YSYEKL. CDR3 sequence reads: CASSARTKSLPYEQYF. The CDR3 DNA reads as TGCGCCAGCAGCGCCAGGACAAAAAGTCTTCCCTACGAGCAGTACTTC.

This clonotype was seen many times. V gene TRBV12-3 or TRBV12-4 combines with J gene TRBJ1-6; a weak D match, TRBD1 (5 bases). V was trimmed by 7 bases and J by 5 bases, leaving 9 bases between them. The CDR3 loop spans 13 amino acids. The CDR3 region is CASTGTDNSPLHF. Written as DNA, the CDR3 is TGTGCCAGCACCGGGACGGATAATTCACCCCTCCACTTT.

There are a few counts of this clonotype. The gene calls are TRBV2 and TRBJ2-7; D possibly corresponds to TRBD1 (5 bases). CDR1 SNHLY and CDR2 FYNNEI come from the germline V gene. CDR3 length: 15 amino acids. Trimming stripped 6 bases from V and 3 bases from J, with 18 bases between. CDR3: CASRLGQGPFYEQYF. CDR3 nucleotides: TGTGCCAGCAGATTGGGTCAGGGCCCCTTCTACGAGCAGTACTTC.

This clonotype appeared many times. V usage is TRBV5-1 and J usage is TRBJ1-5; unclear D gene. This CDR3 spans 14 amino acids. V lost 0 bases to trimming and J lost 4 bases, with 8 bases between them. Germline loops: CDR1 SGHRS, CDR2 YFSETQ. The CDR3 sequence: CASSLGSFNQPQHF. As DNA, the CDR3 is TGCGCCAGCAGCTTGGGCAGTTTTAATCAGCCCCAGCATTTT.

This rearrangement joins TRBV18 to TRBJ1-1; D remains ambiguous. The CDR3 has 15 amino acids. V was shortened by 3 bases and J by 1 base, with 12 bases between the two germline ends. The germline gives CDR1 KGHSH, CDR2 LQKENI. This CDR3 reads CASSPQDRQNTEAFF. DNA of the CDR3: TGTGCCAGCTCACCTCAGGACCGTCAGAACACTGAAGCTTTCTTT.

CDR3 sequence: CASSLRWGGGDEQFF. Here the CDR3 DNA reads TGTGCCAGTAGCCTTAGGTGGGGCGGGGGGGATGAGCAGTTCTTC. V and J are TRBV19 and TRBJ2-1; 9 positions agree with TRBD2. The CDR3 consists of 15 residues. J lost 8 bases, V lost 6 bases, and 11 bases had no gene match. From germline, CDR1 is LNHDA and CDR2 SQIVND (reference sequence).

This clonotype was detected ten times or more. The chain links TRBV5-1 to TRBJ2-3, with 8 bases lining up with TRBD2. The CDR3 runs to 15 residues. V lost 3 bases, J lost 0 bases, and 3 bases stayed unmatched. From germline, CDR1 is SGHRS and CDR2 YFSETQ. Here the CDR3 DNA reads TGCGCCAGCAGCTCAGTAGCGGGGAGCACAGATACGCAGTATTTT. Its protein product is CASSSVAGSTDTQYF.

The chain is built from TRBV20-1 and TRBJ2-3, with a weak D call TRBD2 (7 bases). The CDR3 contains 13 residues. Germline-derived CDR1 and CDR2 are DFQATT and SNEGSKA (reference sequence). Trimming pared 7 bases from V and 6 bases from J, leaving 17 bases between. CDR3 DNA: TGCAGTGTCACCATCGGGGGGCCGGATACGCAGTATTTT. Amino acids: CSVTIGGPDTQYF.

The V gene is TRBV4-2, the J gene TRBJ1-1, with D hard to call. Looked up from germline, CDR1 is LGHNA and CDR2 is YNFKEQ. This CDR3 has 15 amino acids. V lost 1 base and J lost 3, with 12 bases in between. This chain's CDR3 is CASSQGSVGDTEAFF. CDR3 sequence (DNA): TGTGCCAGCAGCCAAGGCTCAGTGGGCGACACTGAAGCTTTCTTT.

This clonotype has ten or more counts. CDR3 protein: CASSWLGTGELFF. The CDR3 region has the DNA TGTGCCAGCAGCTGGCTCGGGACCGGGGAGCTGTTTTTT. V usage is TRBV7-9 and J usage is TRBJ2-2; no reliable D call. The CDR3 extends over 13 amino acids. Germline values: CDR1 SEHNR, CDR2 FQNEAQ (reference sequence). Trimming pared 4 bases from V and 5 bases from J, leaving 8 bases between.

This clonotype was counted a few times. The CDR3 DNA reads as TGCGCCAGCAGCCCGGGACAGCACTACTATGGCTACACCTTC. This sequence encodes CASSPGQHYYGYTF. The chain employs TRBV5-1 and TRBJ1-2; TRBD1 matches 7 bases. Looked up from germline, CDR1 is SGHRS and CDR2 is YFSETQ. This CDR3 region has 14 residues. The J segment lost 3 bases and the V segment lost 4 bases, leaving 6 bases of the junction unmatched.

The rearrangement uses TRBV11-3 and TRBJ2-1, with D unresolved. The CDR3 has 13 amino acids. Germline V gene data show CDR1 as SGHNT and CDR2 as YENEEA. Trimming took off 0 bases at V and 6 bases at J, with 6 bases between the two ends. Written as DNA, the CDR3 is TGTGCCAGCAGCTTAGAACTCGGCAATGAGCAGTTCTTC. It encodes CASSLELGNEQFF.

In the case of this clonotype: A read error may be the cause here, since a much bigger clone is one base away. This CDR3 is CATSRASQRQYV. Here the CDR3 DNA reads TGTGCCACCAGCAGAGCTAGCCAGAGGCAGTACGTC. The chain is built from TRBV15 and TRBJ2-7; D is perhaps TRBD2 (5 bases). Per germline, CDR1 LNHNV and CDR2 YYDKDF (reference sequence). Trimming shortened V by 1 base and J by 9 bases, and 10 bases separated the two germline ends. This CDR3 has 12 amino acids.

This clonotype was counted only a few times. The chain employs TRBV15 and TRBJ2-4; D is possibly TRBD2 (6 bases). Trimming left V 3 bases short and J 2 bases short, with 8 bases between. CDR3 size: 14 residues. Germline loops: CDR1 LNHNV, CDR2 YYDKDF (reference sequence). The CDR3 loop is CATSREGSKNIQYF. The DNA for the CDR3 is TGTGCCACCAGCAGGGAGGGTTCCAAAAACATTCAGTACTTC.